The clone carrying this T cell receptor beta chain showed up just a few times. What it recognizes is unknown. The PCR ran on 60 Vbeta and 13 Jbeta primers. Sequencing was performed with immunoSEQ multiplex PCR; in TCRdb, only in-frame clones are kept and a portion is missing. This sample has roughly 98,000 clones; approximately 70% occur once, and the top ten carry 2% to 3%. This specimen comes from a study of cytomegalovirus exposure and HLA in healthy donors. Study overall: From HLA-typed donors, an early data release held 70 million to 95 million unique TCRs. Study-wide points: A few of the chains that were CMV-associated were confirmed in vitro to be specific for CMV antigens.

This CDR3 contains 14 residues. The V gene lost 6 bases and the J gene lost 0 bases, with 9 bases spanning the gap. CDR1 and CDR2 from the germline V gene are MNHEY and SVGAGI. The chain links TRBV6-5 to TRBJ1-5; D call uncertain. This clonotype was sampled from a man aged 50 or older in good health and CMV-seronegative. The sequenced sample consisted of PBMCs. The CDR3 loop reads CASRLTVSNQPQHF. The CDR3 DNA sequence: TGTGCCAGCAGACTAACCGTTAGCAATCAGCCCCAGCATTTT.